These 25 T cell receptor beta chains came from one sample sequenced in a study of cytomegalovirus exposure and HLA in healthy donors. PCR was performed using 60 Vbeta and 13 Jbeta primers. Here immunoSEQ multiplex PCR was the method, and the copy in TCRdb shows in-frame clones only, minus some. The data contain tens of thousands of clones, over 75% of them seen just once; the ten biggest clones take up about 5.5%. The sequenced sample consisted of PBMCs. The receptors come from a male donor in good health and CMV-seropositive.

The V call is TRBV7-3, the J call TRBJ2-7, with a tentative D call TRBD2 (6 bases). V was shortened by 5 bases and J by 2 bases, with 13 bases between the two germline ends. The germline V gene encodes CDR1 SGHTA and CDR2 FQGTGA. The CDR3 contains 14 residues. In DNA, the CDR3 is TGTGCCAGCAGCGATCGGGGGTCCCCCTACGAGCAGTACTTC. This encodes CASSDRGSPYEQYF.

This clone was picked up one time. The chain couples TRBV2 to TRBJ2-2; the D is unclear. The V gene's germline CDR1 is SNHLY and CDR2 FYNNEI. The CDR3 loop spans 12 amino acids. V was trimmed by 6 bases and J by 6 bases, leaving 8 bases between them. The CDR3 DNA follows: TGTGCCAGCAGCGTATTTGCCGGGGAGCTGTTTTTT. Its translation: CASSVFAGELFF.

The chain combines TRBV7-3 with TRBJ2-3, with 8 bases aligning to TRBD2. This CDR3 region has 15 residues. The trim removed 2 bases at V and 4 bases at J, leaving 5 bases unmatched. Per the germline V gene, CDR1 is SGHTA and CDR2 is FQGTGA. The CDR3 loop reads CASSLYGGAADTQYF. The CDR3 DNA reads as TGTGCCAGCAGCTTATACGGGGGGGCCGCAGATACGCAGTATTTT.

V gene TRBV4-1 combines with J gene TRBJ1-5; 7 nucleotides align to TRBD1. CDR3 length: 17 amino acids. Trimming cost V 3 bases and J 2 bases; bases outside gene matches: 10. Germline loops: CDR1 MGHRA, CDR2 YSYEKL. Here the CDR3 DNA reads TGCGCCAGCAGCCAGGGGGAGACAGGGTTTGGCAATCAGCCCCAGCATTTT. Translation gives CASSQGETGFGNQPQHF.

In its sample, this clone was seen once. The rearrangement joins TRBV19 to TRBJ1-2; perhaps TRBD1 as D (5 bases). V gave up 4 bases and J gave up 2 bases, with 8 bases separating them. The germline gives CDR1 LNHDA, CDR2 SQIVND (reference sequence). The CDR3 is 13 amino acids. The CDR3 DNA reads TGTGCCAGTAGTACAGGGTCGAACTATGGCTACACCTTC. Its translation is CASSTGSNYGYTF.

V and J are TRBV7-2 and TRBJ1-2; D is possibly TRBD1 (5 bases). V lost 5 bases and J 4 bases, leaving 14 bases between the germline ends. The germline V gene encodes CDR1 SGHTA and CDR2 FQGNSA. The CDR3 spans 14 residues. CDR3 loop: CASSPGHDPYGYTF. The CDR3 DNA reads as TGTGCCAGCAGCCCCGGACACGACCCCTATGGCTACACCTTC.

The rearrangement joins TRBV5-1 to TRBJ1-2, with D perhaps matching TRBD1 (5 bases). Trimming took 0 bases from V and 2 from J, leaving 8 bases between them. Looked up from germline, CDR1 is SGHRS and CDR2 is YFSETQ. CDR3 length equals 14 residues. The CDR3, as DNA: TGCGCCAGCAGCTTGGTTCAGGGAAACTATGGCTACACCTTC. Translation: CASSLVQGNYGYTF. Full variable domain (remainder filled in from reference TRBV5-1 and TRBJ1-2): KAGVTQTPRYLIKTRGQQVTLSCSPISGHRSVSWYQQTPGQGLQFLFEYFSETQRNKGNFPGRFSGRQFSNSRSEMNVSTLELGDSALYLCASSLVQGNYGYTFGSGTRLTVV.

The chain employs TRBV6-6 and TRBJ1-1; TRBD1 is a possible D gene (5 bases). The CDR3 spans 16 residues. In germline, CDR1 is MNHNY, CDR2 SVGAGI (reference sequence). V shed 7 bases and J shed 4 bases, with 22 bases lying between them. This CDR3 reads CASTPRGGRGGTEAFF. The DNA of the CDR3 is TGTGCCAGCACCCCTCGGGGGGGGAGGGGTGGCACTGAAGCTTTCTTT.

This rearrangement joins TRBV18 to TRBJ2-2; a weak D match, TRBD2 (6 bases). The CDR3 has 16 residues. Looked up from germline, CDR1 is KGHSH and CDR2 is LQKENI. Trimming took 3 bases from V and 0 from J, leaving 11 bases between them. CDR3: CASSPVRDTNTGELFF. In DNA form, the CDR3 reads TGTGCCAGCTCACCTGTGCGGGATACGAACACCGGGGAGCTGTTTTTT.

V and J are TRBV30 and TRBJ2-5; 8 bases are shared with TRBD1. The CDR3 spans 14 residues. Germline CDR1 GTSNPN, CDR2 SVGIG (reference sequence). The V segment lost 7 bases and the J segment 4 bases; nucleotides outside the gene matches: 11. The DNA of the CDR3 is TGTGCCTCGCAAATCAGGGGGCGGGCAGAGACCCAGTACTTC. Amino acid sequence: CASQIRGRAETQYF. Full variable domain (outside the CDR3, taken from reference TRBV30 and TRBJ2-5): SQTIHQWPATLVQPVGSPLSLECTVEGTSNPNLYWYRQAAGRGLQLLFYSVGIGQISSEVPQNLSASRPQDRQFILSSKKLLLSDSGFYLCASQIRGRAETQYFGPGTRLLVL.

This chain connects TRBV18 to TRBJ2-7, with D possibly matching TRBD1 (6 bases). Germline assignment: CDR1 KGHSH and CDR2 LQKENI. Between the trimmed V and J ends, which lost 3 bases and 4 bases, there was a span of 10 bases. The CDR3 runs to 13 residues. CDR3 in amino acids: CASSPTGSYEQYF. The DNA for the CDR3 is TGTGCCAGCTCACCCACAGGGTCTTACGAGCAGTACTTC.

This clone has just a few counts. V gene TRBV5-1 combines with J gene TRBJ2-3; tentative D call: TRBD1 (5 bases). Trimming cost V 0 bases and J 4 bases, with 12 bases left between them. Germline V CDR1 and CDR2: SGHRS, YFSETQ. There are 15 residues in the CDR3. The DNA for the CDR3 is TGCGCCAGCAGCTTGGCTGGCAGGGCAGCAGATACGCAGTATTTT. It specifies CASSLAGRAADTQYF.

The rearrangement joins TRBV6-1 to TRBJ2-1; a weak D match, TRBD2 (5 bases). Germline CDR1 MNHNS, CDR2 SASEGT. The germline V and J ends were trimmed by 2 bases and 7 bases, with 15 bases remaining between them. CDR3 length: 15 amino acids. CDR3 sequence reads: CASSERLARDNEQFF. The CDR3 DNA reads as TGTGCCAGCAGTGAAAGGCTAGCTCGGGATAATGAGCAGTTCTTC.

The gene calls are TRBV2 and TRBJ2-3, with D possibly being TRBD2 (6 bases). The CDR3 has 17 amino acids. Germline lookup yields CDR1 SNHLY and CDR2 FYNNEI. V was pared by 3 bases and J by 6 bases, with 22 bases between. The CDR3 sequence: CASSELTSSGLFDTQYF. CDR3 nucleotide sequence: TGTGCCAGCAGTGAGCTGACTAGTTCGGGGTTATTTGATACGCAGTATTTT.

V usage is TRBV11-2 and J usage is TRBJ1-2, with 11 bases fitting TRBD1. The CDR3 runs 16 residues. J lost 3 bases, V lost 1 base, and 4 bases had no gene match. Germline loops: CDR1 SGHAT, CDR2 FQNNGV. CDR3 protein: CASSLGPGQGDYGYTF. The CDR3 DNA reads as TGTGCCAGCAGCTTAGGTCCGGGACAGGGGGACTATGGCTACACCTTC.

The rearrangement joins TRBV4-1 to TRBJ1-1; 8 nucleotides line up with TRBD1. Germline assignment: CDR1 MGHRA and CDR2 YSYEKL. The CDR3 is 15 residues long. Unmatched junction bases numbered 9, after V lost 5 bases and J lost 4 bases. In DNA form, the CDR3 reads TGCGCCAGCAGCTACGACAGGGGATCTGGCACTGAAGCTTTCTTT. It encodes CASSYDRGSGTEAFF.

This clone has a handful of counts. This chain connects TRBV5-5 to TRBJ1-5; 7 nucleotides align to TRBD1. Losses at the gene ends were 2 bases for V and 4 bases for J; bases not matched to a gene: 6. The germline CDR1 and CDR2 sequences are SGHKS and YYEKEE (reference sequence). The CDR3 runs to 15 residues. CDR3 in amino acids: CASSFGTASNQPQHF. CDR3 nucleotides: TGTGCCAGCAGCTTTGGGACAGCAAGTAATCAGCCCCAGCATTTT.

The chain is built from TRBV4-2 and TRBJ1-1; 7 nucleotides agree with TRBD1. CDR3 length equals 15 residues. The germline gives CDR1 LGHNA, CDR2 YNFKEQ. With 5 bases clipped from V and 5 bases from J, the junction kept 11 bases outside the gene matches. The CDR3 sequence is CASSTRQGLLTEAFF. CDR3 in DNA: TGTGCCAGCAGCACCCGACAGGGTTTGTTGACTGAAGCTTTCTTT.

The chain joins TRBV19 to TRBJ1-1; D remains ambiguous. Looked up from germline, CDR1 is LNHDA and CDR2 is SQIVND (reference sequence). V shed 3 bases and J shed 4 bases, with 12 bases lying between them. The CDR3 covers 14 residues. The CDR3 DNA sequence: TGTGCCAGTAGTATGGGCAGCCCTCGCACTGAAGCTTTCTTT. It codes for CASSMGSPRTEAFF.

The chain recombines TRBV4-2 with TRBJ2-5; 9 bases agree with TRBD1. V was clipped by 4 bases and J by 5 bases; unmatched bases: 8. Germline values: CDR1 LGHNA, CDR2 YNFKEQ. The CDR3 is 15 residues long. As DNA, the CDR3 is TGTGCCAGCAGCCTCGGGACAGGGCTGTTGGAGACCCAGTACTTC. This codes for CASSLGTGLLETQYF.

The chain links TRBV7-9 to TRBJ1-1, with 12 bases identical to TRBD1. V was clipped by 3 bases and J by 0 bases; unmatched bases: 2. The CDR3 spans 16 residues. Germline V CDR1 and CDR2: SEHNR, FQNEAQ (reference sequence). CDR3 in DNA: TGTGCCAGCAGCTTGGGACAGGGGGCCCTGAACACTGAAGCTTTCTTT. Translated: CASSLGQGALNTEAFF.

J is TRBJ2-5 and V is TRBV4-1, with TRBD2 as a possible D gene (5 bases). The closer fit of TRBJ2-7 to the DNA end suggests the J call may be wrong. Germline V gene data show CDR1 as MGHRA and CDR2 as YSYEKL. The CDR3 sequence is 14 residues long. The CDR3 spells CASSWEHSSYEQYF. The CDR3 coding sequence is TGCGCCAGCAGCTGGGAGCACAGTTCCTACGAGCAGTACTTC.

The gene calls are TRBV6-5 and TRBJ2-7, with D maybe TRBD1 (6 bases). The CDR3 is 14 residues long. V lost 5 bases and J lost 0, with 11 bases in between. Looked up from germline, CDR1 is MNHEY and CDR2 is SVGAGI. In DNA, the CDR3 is TGTGCCAGCAGTCGACAGGTGAGCTCCTACGAGCAGTACTTC. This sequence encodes CASSRQVSSYEQYF.

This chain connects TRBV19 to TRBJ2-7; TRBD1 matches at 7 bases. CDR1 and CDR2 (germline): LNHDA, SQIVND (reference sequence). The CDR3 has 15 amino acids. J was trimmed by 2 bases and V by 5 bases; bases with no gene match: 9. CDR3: CASSVTTGMTYEQYF. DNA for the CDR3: TGTGCCAGTAGTGTAACGACAGGGATGACCTACGAGCAGTACTTC.

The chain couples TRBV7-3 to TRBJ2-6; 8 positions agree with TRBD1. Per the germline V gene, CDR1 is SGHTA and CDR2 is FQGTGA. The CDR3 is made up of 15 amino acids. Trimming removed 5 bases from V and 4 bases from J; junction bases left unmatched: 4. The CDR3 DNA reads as TGTGCCAGCAGCGCGACAGGGGCAGGGGCCAACGTCCTGACTTTC. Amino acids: CASSATGAGANVLTF.